This TCR beta chain was recorded in a study of blood T cell repertoires in COVID-19. Study-level background: The cDNA or gDNA used as material had been derived from T cells, B-cell-depleted T cells, or PBMCs.

Original handling: From reference gene primer amplification, estimates of nucleated cell counts were derived. The data were produced by immunoSEQ multiplex PCR, yet TCRdb's version contains in-frame clones alone and is incomplete. That table furnishes V, J and clone size, whereas the DNA furnished D and trimming. The sample comprises roughly 180,000 clones, around 82% of which are singletons, and around 7% rests with the top ten. The germline V gene encodes CDR1 SGDLS and CDR2 YYNGEE. The CDR3 covers 13 residues. V lost 1 base to trimming and J lost 3 bases, with 7 bases between them. V and J are TRBV9 and TRBJ1-1; D may be TRBD1 (5 bases). The source material was peripheral blood. This sequence was found in an elderly man with COVID-19, enrolled during active disease. The CDR3 reads CASSVQGYTEAFF. The CDR3 bases are TGTGCCAGCAGCGTACAGGGTTACACTGAAGCTTTCTTT.